Given below is one TCR beta chain in context. Its antigen is unidentified. The method was immunoSEQ multiplex PCR; TCRdb's version includes in-frame clones alone and lacks a portion of them. The sample lists about 34,000 clones, about 90% seen once, with 3.6% in the top ten. Repertoires were sampled repeatedly during chemoradiotherapy. CDR1 is MNHNY and CDR2 is SVGAGI in the germline V gene (reference sequence). V was cut by 2 bases and J by 5 bases, with 7 bases left in between. The CDR3 sequence is 14 residues long. The sample is drawn from a study of chemoradiotherapy in HPV16-positive cancers. Overall study findings and caveats: HPV-specific T cells were functionally defined from only a couple of HPV16-positive patients. Candidate HPV-specific clones and E7-related TCR motifs grew in tumor during treatment.

V is TRBV6-6 and J is TRBJ1-6; D remains unclear. This material consisted of blood, taken from a patient who underwent chemoradiotherapy. The origin of this receptor is a human donor with HPV-associated anogenital cancer. CDR3 DNA: TGTGCCAGCAGTTACAAGGCAGATAATTCACCCCTCCACTTT. The encoded protein is CASSYKADNSPLHF.